These 14 T cell receptor beta chains were sequenced from one sample in a study of T-cell memory formation after mild COVID-19. TCRdb independently ran MiXCR on the 5' RACE reads; one entry per CDR3 protein. The sample includes more than 350,000 distinct CDR3 sequences, approximately 16% of them seen just once. Sequencing input: PBMCs or a T cell subset sorted from them (not recorded which). The receptors were gathered from a man in his late teens or twenties who had mild COVID-19 (a few samples of this study predate the infection). Cell type and time point are not known.

CDR3 sequence (DNA): TGTGCCAGCAGCTTATCCTCGGGTGGCCCCTCAGGTGGAAACACCATATATTTT. Translated: CASSLSSGGPSGGNTIYF. This chain connects TRBV7-2 to TRBJ1-3; unclear D gene. The germline CDR1 and CDR2 sequences are SGHTA and FQGNSA. Trimming removed 2 bases from V and 3 bases from J, with 20 bases in between. The CDR3 runs to 18 residues.

This clonotype has more than one count but fewer than ten. The chain couples TRBV24-1 to TRBJ1-2; possible D gene TRBD1, 5 bases. V shed 3 bases and J shed 4 bases, with 8 bases lying between them. Germline V lookup: CDR1 KGHDR, CDR2 SFDVKD. The CDR3 has 13 amino acids. CDR3 nucleotide sequence: TGTGCCACCAGTGATCCAGGGACCTATGGCTACACCTTC. Its protein is CATSDPGTYGYTF.

The chain carries TRBV3-1 and TRBJ1-6, with D unclear. The CDR3 runs 14 residues. Trimming shortened V by 4 bases and J by 7 bases, and 11 bases separated the two germline ends. Per the germline V gene, CDR1 is LGHDT and CDR2 is YNNKEL (reference sequence). The CDR3: CASSPTQTNSPLHF. CDR3 coding DNA: TGTGCCAGCAGCCCGACGCAGACCAATTCACCCCTCCACTTT. Supplemented by reference TRBV3-1 and TRBJ1-6, the full variable domain reads DTAVSQTPKYLVTQMGNDKSIKCEQNLGHDTMYWYKQDSKKFLKIMFSYNNKELIINETVPNRFSPKSPDKAHLNLHINSLELGDSAVYFCASSPTQTNSPLHFGNGTRLTVT.

This clonotype was picked up a small number of times. The chain joins TRBV7-8 to TRBJ1-5; D possibly corresponds to TRBD1 (5 bases). V lost 4 bases and J lost 6, with 16 bases in between. Germline-derived CDR1 and CDR2 are SGHVS and FQNEAQ. There are 15 residues in the CDR3. The CDR3 region is CASSSFQGPSQPQHF. The DNA of the CDR3 is TGTGCCAGCAGCTCGTTCCAGGGCCCAAGTCAGCCCCAGCATTTT. The full variable domain, with the rest looked up from reference TRBV7-8 and TRBJ1-5, is GAGVSQSPRYKVAKRGQDVALRCDPISGHVSLFWYQQALGQGPEFLTYFQNEAQLDKSGLPSDRFFAERPEGSVSTLKIQRTQQEDSAVYLCASSSFQGPSQPQHFGDGTRLSIL.

This clonotype was observed a few times. The chain recombines TRBV4-3 with TRBJ1-1; TRBD1 matches at 9 bases. CDR1 and CDR2 (germline): LGHNA, YSLEER. CDR3 size: 17 residues. The J segment lost 7 bases and the V segment lost 3 bases, leaving 15 bases of the junction unmatched. The CDR3 loop reads CASSQLYRGPPALEAFF. The CDR3 nucleotides are TGCGCCAGCAGCCAGTTATACAGGGGGCCGCCCGCACTTGAAGCTTTCTTT.

This chain joins TRBV6-5 and TRBJ2-5, with TRBD2 as a possible D gene (5 bases). This CDR3 is built from 15 residues. Germline assignment: CDR1 MNHEY and CDR2 SVGAGI. The germline V and J ends were trimmed by 5 bases and 5 bases, with 18 bases remaining between them. The CDR3: CASSPYFTSGETQYF. The DNA for the CDR3 is TGTGCCAGCAGTCCGTACTTCACTTCGGGGGAGACCCAGTACTTC.

In this sample, this clonotype turned up a few times. This sequence joins TRBV7-2 and TRBJ2-5, with 9 nucleotides matching TRBD1. The CDR3 loop spans 14 amino acids. V was pared by 3 bases and J by 6 bases, with 5 bases of the junction left unmatched. Germline values: CDR1 SGHTA, CDR2 FQGNSA. The CDR3 is CASSLGQGGQTQYF. Written as DNA, the CDR3 is TGTGCCAGCAGCTTGGGACAGGGAGGGCAGACCCAGTACTTC.

This clonotype was seen only a few times. V gene TRBV9 combines with J gene TRBJ1-5, with TRBD1 matching 10 bases. V shed 4 bases, J shed 5 bases, and the junction held 6 bases outside the gene matches. CDR3 length equals 15 residues. Germline V lookup: CDR1 SGDLS, CDR2 YYNGEE. CDR3 DNA sequence: TGTGCCAGCAGCCCAACCGGGACAGGGGATCAGCCCCAGCATTTT. Translating it yields CASSPTGTGDQPQHF.

On this clonotype: At one boundary the junction diverges from the germline segment, which might be a read error. The chain employs TRBV6-5 and TRBJ2-1; 9 bases are a match to TRBD1. Germline V CDR1 and CDR2: MNHEY, SVGAGI. The CDR3 extends over 15 amino acids. The CDR3 region has the DNA TGTGCCGGCAGAATAAGGACAGGGGCCTACAATGAGCAGTTCTTC. It is translated as CAGRIRTGAYNEQFF.

There are a few counts of this clonotype. The chain carries TRBV11-2 and TRBJ2-3, with 8 bases aligning to TRBD2. V dropped 8 bases and J dropped 2; count of bases not matched to a gene: 6. The CDR3 totals 14 residues. From germline, CDR1 is SGHAT and CDR2 FQNNGV. The DNA of the CDR3 is TGTGCCAGCCATAGCGGGGTTCTCACAGATACGCAGTATTTT. It is translated as CASHSGVLTDTQYF.

The CDR3 here is CASSGGPPGQGVTEAFF. CDR3 in DNA: TGCGCCAGCAGCGGAGGACCCCCGGGACAGGGTGTCACTGAAGCTTTCTTT. The rearrangement joins TRBV5-1 to TRBJ1-1, with TRBD1 matching 9 bases. Trimming removed 4 bases from V and 4 bases from J; junction bases left unmatched: 14. Germline CDR1 is SGHRS and CDR2 is YFSETQ. The CDR3 runs to 17 residues. Supplemented by reference TRBV5-1 and TRBJ1-1, the full variable domain reads KAGVTQTPRYLIKTRGQQVTLSCSPISGHRSVSWYQQTPGQGLQFLFEYFSETQRNKGNFPGRFSGRQFSNSRSEMNVSTLELGDSALYLCASSGGPPGQGVTEAFFGQGTRLTVV.

In this sample, this clonotype turned up many times. The chain uses TRBV7-9 and TRBJ2-3; tentatively, D is TRBD1 (5 bases). Germline V gives CDR1 SEHNR, CDR2 FQNEAQ (reference sequence). The CDR3 has 13 residues. V lost 0 bases and J lost 4, with 5 bases in between. Written as DNA, the CDR3 is TGTGCCAGCAGCTTAGCCAGGGCAGATACGCAGTATTTT. Translated, it gives CASSLARADTQYF.

The J gene is TRBJ1-2, the V gene TRBV7-9, with a weak D call TRBD1 (6 bases). Germline V lookup: CDR1 SEHNR, CDR2 FQNEAQ (reference sequence). Trimming took off 5 bases at V and 2 bases at J, with 15 bases between the two ends. The CDR3 is 15 amino acids. CDR3 DNA sequence: TGTGCCAGCAGCCCTCGGGGGGGCGGAAACTATGGCTACACCTTC. Protein: CASSPRGGGNYGYTF.

This clonotype was observed a few times. The rearrangement uses TRBV20-1 and TRBJ2-5, with TRBD1 as a possible D gene (5 bases). The CDR3 totals 15 residues. The V end lost 1 base, the J end lost 5 bases, and 17 bases lay between the germline ends. Germline lookup yields CDR1 DFQATT and CDR2 SNEGSKA (reference sequence). CDR3 region: CSARGAQGPGETQYF. CDR3 in DNA: TGCAGTGCTAGAGGGGCCCAGGGCCCTGGGGAGACCCAGTACTTC.